This T cell receptor beta chain derives from a study of patients and donors after allogeneic stem cell transplantation (dated by TCRdb to 2020 to 2022). In the case of this clonotype: This receptor's antigen is unknown. No base qualities exist here, and no much larger clone lies one base off it.

Library generation was performed with RT-PCR. The data were produced on a NextSeq 550. TCRdb cleaned the public reads at Q25 with fastp, built clones with MiXCR and kept in-frame beta chains. CDR3 protein duplicates are merged, each entry listing the most common genes and DNA. For this sample the table gives approximately 200,000 distinct CDR3 sequences, of which less than 45% were detected only once. The ten largest clones capture 33% of the sample. Reading the germline V gene gives CDR1 SQVTM and CDR2 ANQGSEA. Trimming accounts for 4 bases at V and 0 bases at J, while the number of junction bases matched to no gene is 6. The CDR3 spans 14 residues, from the cysteine through the phenylalanine. CDR3 DNA only is kept here, 42 bases in frame from base 1.

The source is a human donor who was either an allogeneic HSCT recipient or a stem cell or donor lymphocyte infusion donor (not recorded which). It is not recorded whose cells these are; they may come from a transplant donor. The chain is made from TRBV29-1 and TRBJ2-7; 7 of the junction bases match TRBD1. The specimen was blood, either unsorted or a sorted T cell fraction (not recorded which). The nucleotides read TGCAGCGTTGCGGGACAGAAAAGCTCCTACGAGCAGTACTTC. It encodes CSVAGQKSSYEQYF.